Detailed here is one TCR beta chain. This clone was detected a few times. It has no known antigen specificity. No much larger clonotype is one base removed from it; base qualities were not supplied. The immunoSEQ Assay, a bias-controlled multiplex PCR, was used to amplify TCRbeta CDR3 regions from genomic DNA. Per the authors' processing: The number of nucleated cells in each sample was estimated from the amplification of reference gene primers within the assay. To quantify the absolute abundance of each unique TCRbeta CDR3 rearrangement, sequence reads were collapsed and filtered. For each sample, productive Simpson clonality was calculated by taking the square root of Simpson's diversity index across productive rearrangements. The source is immuneACCESS, and TCRdb retained only in-frame sequences with V and J called. Part of the clones is not carried over; for the studies checked, unresolved V genes explain less than half of this, and the remainder is unexplained. The DNA gave D and trimming, while V, J and clone size come from that table. Here the sample has nearly 200,000 clones; 80% to 90% occur a single time. The top ten hold approximately 8.2% of the sample.

Enrolling through a virtual design, the prospective study's participants ranged in age from roughly 18 to 95 years and lived across some 23 United States geographic areas. In the prospective study, cohorts were assigned on the basis of participant-reported clinical history obtained from a screening survey and a study questionnaire. For ImmuneRACE Cohort 3, a participant was defined as recovered based on two consecutive negative NP/OP PCR tests, clearance by a healthcare professional, or resolution of symptoms. In the prospective study, whole blood, serum and a nasopharyngeal or oropharyngeal swab were collected from each participant by mobile phlebotomists. Prospective study participants could optionally give additional blood draws and questionnaires over an approximately two-month period. Blood samples from the prospective study were shipped frozen or at room temperature prior to DNA extraction.

This sample was taken from a study of blood T cell repertoires in COVID-19 (dated by TCRdb to the early 2020s). The study in broad terms: Samples from collaborators originated in the United States, Italy and Spain and spanned both the acute and convalescent phases of COVID-19. Samples came from the ongoing ImmuneRACE study (first 160 participants) plus 1,254 subjects from 6 global collaborators. Sample metadata almost always included a de-identified subject ID, COVID-19 status, age in years and sex. A freely available public database, intended as a resource for researchers studying the immune response to SARS-CoV-2, is where the repertoires were released. Where available, HLA class I and class II types were taken from metadata supplied by the sample provider and were not determined by assay-based typing. The dataset comprised deeply sampled blood TCRbeta repertoires from subjects exposed to, actively infected with, or recovered from COVID-19. The prospective study material was composed of cDNA or gDNA derived from T cells, B-cell-depleted T cells, or PBMCs. Results the study describes overall, beyond this receptor: How much clinical and demographic metadata was included differed by source and by participant, and the metadata was provided uncurated.

From its cysteine to its phenylalanine, the CDR3 spans 12 amino acids. Here the CDR3 DNA is all that survives: 36 bases in frame from base 1. Trimming takes 4 bases from V and 4 bases from J, and the germline ends sit 8 bases apart. Via the germline V gene (reference sequence), CDR1 is MNHEY and CDR2 SMNVEV. Here the chain combines TRBV27 and TRBJ2-7; the D gene is perhaps TRBD2, on 5 matching bases. This receptor was identified in a woman younger than 35 who had recovered from COVID-19. Sequencing used PBMCs or T cells enriched from blood (not recorded which). Here the CDR3 is given as CASSWEPYEQYF. The DNA sequence reads TGTGCCAGCAGTTGGGAGCCTTACGAGCAGTACTTC.